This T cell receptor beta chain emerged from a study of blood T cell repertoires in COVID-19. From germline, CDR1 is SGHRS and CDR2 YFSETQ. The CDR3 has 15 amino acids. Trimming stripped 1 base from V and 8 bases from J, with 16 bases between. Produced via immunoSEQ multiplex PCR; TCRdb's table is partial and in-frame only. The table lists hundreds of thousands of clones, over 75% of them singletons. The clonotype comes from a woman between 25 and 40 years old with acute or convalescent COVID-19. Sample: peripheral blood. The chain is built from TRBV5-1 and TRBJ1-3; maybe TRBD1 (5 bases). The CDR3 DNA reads TGCGCCAGCAGCTTGCGGGGGACTACGGGAGACACCATATATTTT. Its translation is CASSLRGTTGDTIYF.